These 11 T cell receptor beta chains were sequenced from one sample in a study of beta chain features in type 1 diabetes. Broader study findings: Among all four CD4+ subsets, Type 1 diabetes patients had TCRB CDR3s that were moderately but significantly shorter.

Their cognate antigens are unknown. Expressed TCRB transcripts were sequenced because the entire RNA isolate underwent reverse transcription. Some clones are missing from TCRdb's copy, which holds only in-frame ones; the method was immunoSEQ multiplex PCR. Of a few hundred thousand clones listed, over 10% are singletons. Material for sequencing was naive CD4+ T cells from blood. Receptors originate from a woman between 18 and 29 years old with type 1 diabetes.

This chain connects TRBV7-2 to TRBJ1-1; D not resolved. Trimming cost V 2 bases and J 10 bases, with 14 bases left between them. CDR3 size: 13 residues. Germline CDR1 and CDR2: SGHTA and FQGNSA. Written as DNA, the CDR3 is TGTGCCAGCAGCTTAAACTTTAATACGGGAGCTTTCTTT. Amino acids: CASSLNFNTGAFF.

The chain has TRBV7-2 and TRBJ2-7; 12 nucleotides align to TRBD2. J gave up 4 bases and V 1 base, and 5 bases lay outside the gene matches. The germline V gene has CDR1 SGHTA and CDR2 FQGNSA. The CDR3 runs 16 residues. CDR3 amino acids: CASSLGLAGEGYEQYF. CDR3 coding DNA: TGTGCCAGCAGCTTAGGACTAGCGGGAGAGGGGTACGAGCAGTACTTC.

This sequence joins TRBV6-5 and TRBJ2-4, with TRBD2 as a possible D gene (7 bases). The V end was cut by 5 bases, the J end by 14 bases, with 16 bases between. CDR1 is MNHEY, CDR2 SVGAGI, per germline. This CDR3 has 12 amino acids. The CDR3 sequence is CASSSPGGVEYF. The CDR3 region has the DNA TGTGCCAGCAGTAGCCCGGGGGGCGTGGAGTACTTC.

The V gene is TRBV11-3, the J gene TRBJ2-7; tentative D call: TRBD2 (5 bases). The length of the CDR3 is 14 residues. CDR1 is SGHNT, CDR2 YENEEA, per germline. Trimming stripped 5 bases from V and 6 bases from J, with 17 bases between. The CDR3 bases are TGTGCCAGCAGCCCTAGACCGGGATGGTCCGAGCAGTACTTC. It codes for CASSPRPGWSEQYF.

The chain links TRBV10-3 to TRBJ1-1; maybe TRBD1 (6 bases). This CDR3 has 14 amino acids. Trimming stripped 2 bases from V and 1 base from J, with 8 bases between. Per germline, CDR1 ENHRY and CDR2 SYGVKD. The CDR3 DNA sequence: TGTGCCATCAGTGAGACAGGGAAGAACACTGAAGCTTTCTTT. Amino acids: CAISETGKNTEAFF.

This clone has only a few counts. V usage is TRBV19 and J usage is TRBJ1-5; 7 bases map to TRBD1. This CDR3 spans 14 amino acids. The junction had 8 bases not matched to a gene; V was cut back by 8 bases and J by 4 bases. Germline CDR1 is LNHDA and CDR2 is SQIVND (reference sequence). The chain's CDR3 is CASQWTGRNQPQHF. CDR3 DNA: TGTGCCAGTCAGTGGACAGGAAGGAATCAGCCCCAGCATTTT.

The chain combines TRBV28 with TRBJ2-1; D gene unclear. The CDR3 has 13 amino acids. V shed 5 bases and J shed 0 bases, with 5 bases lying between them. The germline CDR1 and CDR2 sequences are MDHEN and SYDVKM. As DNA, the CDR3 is TGTGCCAGCAGTCTCCCCTCCTACAATGAGCAGTTCTTC. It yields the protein CASSLPSYNEQFF.

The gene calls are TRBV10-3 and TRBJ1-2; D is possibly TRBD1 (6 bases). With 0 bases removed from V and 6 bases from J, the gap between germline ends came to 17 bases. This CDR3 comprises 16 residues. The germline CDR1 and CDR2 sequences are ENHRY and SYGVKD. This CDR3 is CAISESTGQVQHGYTF. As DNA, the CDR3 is TGTGCCATCAGTGAGTCAACAGGGCAAGTACAACATGGCTACACCTTC.

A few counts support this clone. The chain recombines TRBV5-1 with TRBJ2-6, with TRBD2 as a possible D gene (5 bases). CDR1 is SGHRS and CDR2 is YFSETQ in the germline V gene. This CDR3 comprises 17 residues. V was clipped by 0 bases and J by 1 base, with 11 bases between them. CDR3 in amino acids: CASSLGASGSGANVLTF. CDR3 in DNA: TGCGCCAGCAGCTTGGGGGCCTCGGGGTCTGGGGCCAACGTCCTGACTTTC.

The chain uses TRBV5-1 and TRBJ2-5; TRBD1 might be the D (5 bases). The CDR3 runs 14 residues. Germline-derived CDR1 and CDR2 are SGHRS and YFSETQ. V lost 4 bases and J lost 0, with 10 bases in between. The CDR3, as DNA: TGCGCCAGCAGCCGTCGACAGAACCAAGAGACCCAGTACTTC. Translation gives CASSRRQNQETQYF.

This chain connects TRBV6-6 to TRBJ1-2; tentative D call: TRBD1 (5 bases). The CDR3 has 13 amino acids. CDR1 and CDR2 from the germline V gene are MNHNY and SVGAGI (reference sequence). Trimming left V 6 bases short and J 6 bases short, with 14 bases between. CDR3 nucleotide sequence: TGTGCCAGCAGGGTCAGGGAGGGTAATGGCTACACCTTC. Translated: CASRVREGNGYTF.